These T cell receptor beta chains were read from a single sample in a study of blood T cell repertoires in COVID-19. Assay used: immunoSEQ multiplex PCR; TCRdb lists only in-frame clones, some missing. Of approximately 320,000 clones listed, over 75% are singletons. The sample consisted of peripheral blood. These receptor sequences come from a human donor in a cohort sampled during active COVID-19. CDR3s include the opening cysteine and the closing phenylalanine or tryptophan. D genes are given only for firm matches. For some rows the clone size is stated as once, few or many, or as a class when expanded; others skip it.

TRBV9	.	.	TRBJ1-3	TGTGCCAGCAGCGTAGCTGCAGGGAACTCTGGAAACACCATATATTTT	CASSVAAGNSGNTIYF
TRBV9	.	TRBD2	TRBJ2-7	TGTGCCAGCAGCGTAGCCAGCGGGGGCTACGAGCAGTACTTC	CASSVASGGYEQYF
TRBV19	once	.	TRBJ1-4	TGTGCCAGTAGTCGGACAGCTCAATATGAAAAACTGTTTTTT	CASSRTAQYEKLFF
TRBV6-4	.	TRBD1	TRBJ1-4	TGTGCCAGCAGTGTCGGACAGGGTGAAAAACTGTTTTTT	CASSVGQGEKLFF
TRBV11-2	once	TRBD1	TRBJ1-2	TGTGCCAGCAGCCCCCCCGGGACAGATTATGGCTACACCTTC	CASSPPGTDYGYTF
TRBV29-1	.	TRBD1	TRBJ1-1	TGCAGCGGCGGACAGGGGGCAACTGAAGCTTTCTTT	CSGGQGATEAFF
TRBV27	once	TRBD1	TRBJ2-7	TGTGCCAGCCCCGGGGACAGACCCTACGAGCAGTACTTC	CASPGDRPYEQYF
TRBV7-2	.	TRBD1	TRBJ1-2	TGTGCCAGCAGCCCCGGACAGGGGGTGACCTATGGCTACACCTTC	CASSPGQGVTYGYTF
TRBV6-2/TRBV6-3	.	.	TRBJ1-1	TGTGCCAGCAGTTACTGGGCAGGGCCCATGGACACTGAAGCTTTCTTT	CASSYWAGPMDTEAFF
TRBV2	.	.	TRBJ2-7	TGTGCCAGCGCTTTCGGCGAGCAGTACTTC	CASAFGEQYF
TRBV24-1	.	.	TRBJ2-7	TGTGCCACCAGTGCATCCGGTCGGTTCTACGAGCAGTACTTC	CATSASGRFYEQYF
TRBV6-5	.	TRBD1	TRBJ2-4	TGTGCCAGCGGGACAGGCCTAGCCAAAAACATTCAGTACTTC	CASGTGLAKNIQYF
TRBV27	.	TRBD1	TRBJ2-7	TGTGCCAGCAGTCTCCAGACAGGGCCCTACGAGCAGTACTTC	CASSLQTGPYEQYF
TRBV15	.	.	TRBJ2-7	TGTGCCACCAGCAGAGATCTATACGAGCAGTACTTC	CATSRDLYEQYF
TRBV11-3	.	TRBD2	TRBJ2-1	TGTGCCAGCAGCCCTCTAGGACTAGCGGGGTACAATGAGCAGTTCTTC	CASSPLGLAGYNEQFF
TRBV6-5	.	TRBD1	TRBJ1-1	TGTGCCAGCAGTCGACAGGGGTTGAACACTGAAGCTTTCTTT	CASSRQGLNTEAFF
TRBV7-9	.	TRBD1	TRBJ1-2	TGTGCCAGCAGCTTAGACAGGGGTAACGGCTACACCTTC	CASSLDRGNGYTF
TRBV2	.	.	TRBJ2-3	TGTGCCAGCCGACTATTAGATACGCAGTATTTT	CASRLLDTQYF
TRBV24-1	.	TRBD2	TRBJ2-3	TGTGCCACCGATGAAGCGGGGGGCACAGATACGCAGTATTTT	CATDEAGGTDTQYF
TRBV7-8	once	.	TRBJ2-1	TGTGCCAGCAGCTTAGCGCTTAGTTTTGGTGAGTCAGGGGGGTCCTTCTACAATGAGCAGTTCTTC	CASSLALSFGESGGSFYNEQFF
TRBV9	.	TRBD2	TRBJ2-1	TGTGCCAGCAGCGATGGGGGGGTCAGCGAGCAGTTCTTC	CASSDGGVSEQFF
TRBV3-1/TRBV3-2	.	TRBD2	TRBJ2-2	TGTGCCAGCAGCCGGGGGACTAGCGGGGTCGGTCTATCTATCACCGGGGAGCTGTTTTTT	CASSRGTSGVGLSITGELFF
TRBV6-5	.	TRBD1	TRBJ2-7	TGTGCCAGCAGTCCTCTGGGGACAGGCTCCTACGAGCAGTACTTC	CASSPLGTGSYEQYF
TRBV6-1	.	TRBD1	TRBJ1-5	TGTGCCAGCAGTGAAGTCGACAGGGTTAGCAATCAGCCCCAGCATTTT	CASSEVDRVSNQPQHF
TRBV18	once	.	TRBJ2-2	TGTGCCAGCTCAGTAAGACAGGACACCGGGGAGCTGTTTTTT	CASSVRQDTGELFF
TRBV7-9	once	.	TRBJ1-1	TGTGCCAGCAGCTTGTCGGGTGAGGACACTGAAGCTTTCTTT	CASSLSGEDTEAFF
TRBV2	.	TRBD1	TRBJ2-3	TGTGCCAGCAGCGCGACAGGGGTGGAAACAGATACGCAGTATTTT	CASSATGVETDTQYF
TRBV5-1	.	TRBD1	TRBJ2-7	TGCGCCAGCAGCGGGGACAGAGCGTTAACTTACGAGCAGTACTTC	CASSGDRALTYEQYF
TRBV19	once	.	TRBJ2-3	TGTGCCAGTAGTCAAAGCCCCCATAGCACAGATACGCAGTATTTT	CASSQSPHSTDTQYF
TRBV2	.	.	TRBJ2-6	TGTGCCAGGAATGTTCTATCTGGGGCCAACGTCCTGACTTTC	CARNVLSGANVLTF
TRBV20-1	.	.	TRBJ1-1	TGCAGTGCTAGAGTCGCGGGCGCAGCTTTCTTT	CSARVAGAAFF
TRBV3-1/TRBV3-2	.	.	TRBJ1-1	TGTGCCAGCAGCCCGGACAGTCTGCTTGAAGCTTTCTTT	CASSPDSLLEAFF
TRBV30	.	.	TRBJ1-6	TGTGCCTGGAAGAGGGACACTAATAATTCACCCCTCCACTTT	CAWKRDTNNSPLHF
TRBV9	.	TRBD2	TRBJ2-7	TGTGCCAGCAGCGTAGGCGGGACTAGCGGTTCCTACGAGCAGTACTTC	CASSVGGTSGSYEQYF
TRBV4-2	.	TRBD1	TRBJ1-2	TGTGCCAGCAGCCAAGGGACAGGCTCTAACTATGGCTACACCTTC	CASSQGTGSNYGYTF
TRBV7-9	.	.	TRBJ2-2	TGTGCCAGCAGCCTTACAGCCACGTCCACCACCGGGGAGCTGTTTTTT	CASSLTATSTTGELFF
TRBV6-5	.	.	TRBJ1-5	TGTGCCAGCAGTTTACAGGGCTCGGATCAGCCCCAGCATTTT	CASSLQGSDQPQHF
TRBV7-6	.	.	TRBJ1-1	TGTGCCAGCAGCTTAGCGATACAGGGGAACACTGAAGCTTTCTTT	CASSLAIQGNTEAFF
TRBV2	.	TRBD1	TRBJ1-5	TGTGCCAGCACCCGGACAGGACCCAATCAGCCCCAGCATTTT	CASTRTGPNQPQHF
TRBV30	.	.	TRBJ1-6	TGTGCCTGGAGGACCGGGGATTCACCCCTCCACTTT	CAWRTGDSPLHF
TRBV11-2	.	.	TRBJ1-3	TGTGCCAGCAGCTCCTGGACAGACAACTCTGGAAACACCATATATTTT	CASSSWTDNSGNTIYF
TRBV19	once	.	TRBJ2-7	TGTGCCAGTAGTATTTTGAGGCGGGGTACCTACGAGCAGTACTTC	CASSILRRGTYEQYF
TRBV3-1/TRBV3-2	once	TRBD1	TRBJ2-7	TGTGCCAGCAGCCTTACGATGGGACAGGGCACCTACGAGCAGTACTTC	CASSLTMGQGTYEQYF
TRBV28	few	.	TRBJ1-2	TGTGCCAGCAGGAACCAGGGTCTTGGCTACACCTTC	CASRNQGLGYTF
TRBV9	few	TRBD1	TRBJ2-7	TGTGCCAGCAACACCTCCGGGACAGAGATCTACGAGCAGTACTTC	CASNTSGTEIYEQYF
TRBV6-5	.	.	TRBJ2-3	TGTGCCAGCGTAGGACTCTTGGGGGATACGCAGTATTTT	CASVGLLGDTQYF
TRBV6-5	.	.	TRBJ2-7	TGTGCCAGCAGCCTCGTTAACCCAACTCTTGAGCAGTACTTC	CASSLVNPTLEQYF
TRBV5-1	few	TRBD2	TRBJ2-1	TGCGCCAGCAGCACCTCTACTAGCGGGGGTCTAAATGAGCAGTTCTTC	CASSTSTSGGLNEQFF
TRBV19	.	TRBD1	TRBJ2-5	TGTGCCAGTTCGACAGGGGTAGAGACCCAGTACTTC	CASSTGVETQYF
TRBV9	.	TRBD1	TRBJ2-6	TGTGCCAGCAGCCCCGATCCTTCCAGGGGGCGCCTTTCTGGGGCCAACGTCCTGACTTTC	CASSPDPSRGRLSGANVLTF
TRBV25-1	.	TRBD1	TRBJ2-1	TGTGCCAGCGGGGACAGGGACAGCTCCTACAATGAGCAGTTCTTC	CASGDRDSSYNEQFF
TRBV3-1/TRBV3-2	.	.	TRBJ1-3	TGTGCCAGCAGCGCGGAGGGGTTTATAAACACCATATATTTT	CASSAEGFINTIYF
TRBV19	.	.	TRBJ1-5	TGTGCCAGTAGTATAGGGTCAGGGGAAAATCAGCCCCAGCATTTT	CASSIGSGENQPQHF
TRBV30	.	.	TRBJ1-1	TGTGCCTGGACCCCGGGACTGGGAAGGGGTGAAGCTTTCTTT	CAWTPGLGRGEAFF
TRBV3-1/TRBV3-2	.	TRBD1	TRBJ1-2	TGTGCCAGCAGCCTTGGACAGGGGCGAGCTGGCTACACCTTC	CASSLGQGRAGYTF
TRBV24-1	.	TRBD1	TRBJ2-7	TGTGCCACCAGTATGGACAGGGGAAACGAGCAGTACTTC	CATSMDRGNEQYF
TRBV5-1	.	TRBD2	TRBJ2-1	TGCGCCAGCAGCTTGGGTTGGCTAGCGGGGGAGCAGTTCTTC	CASSLGWLAGEQFF